The clone carrying this T cell receptor delta chain was recorded a few times. At residue 9, TCRdb's protein disagrees with the DNA translation; the protein shown here derives from the DNA. TCRdb re-called the reads using CATT. The sample has roughly 3,000 delta-chain clones, around 3.9% seen once. CDR3 length equals 14 residues. Germline-derived CDR1 and CDR2 are GEAIGNYY and EKD. The trim removed 0 bases at V and 6 bases at J, leaving 3 bases unmatched. The entry originates in a study of gamma-delta chains in newborns, infants, children. On the study more broadly: Polyclonal expansion of innate γδ T cells after birth follows microbial exposure.

The chain uses TRDV2 and TRDJ2; 7 positions agree with TRDD3. The receptor was isolated from a child who was a newborn, infant or young child, either healthy, febrile or measles-vaccinated (not recorded which). Sequencing was done on a sample of blood. The CDR3 DNA is TGTGCCTGTGACACCTGGGGGACGGCAGCACAACTCTTCTTT. This gives the protein CACDTWGTAAQLFF.